What follows are 13 T cell receptor beta chains derived from one specimen sequenced in a study of T-cell memory formation after mild COVID-19. Each CDR3 protein is one row after TCRdb ran MiXCR on the 5' RACE reads. The data hold about 130,000 distinct CDR3 sequences, with more than 15% observed a single time. The sequencing sample was made of PBMCs or a T cell subset sorted from them (not recorded which). Source of these receptors: an adult woman who had mild COVID-19 (a few samples of this study predate the infection). Cell type and time point are not known.

This clonotype was observed a few times. The CDR3 reads CASSQTRDEQYF. For the CDR3, the DNA is TGTGCCAGCAGCCAGACCCGGGACGAGCAGTACTTC. This chain uses TRBV3-1 with TRBJ2-7; D unclear. The CDR3 has 12 amino acids. From germline, CDR1 is LGHDT and CDR2 YNNKEL (reference sequence). Trimming shortened V by 3 bases and J by 5 bases, and 8 bases separated the two germline ends.

The table lists this clonotype with a few counts. The V gene is TRBV5-1, the J gene TRBJ2-5; D ambiguous. Trimming cost V 0 bases and J 4 bases, with 7 bases left between them. The CDR3 spans 13 residues. CDR1 and CDR2 (germline): SGHRS, YFSETQ. CDR3 residues: CASSLVGSETQYF. As DNA, the CDR3 is TGCGCCAGCAGCTTGGTGGGGTCAGAGACCCAGTACTTC.

The genes are TRBV29-1 and TRBJ2-1, with D perhaps TRBD1 (5 bases). The CDR3 sequence is 10 residues long. The germline V gene has CDR1 SQVTM and CDR2 ANQGSEA. Trimming shortened V by 6 bases and J by 9 bases, and 9 bases separated the two germline ends. CDR3 DNA: TGCAGCGTCCATAGGGGTGAGCAGTTCTTC. Protein product: CSVHRGEQFF.

This clonotype was detected a few times. The rearrangement uses TRBV18 and TRBJ2-1; the D is unclear. The CDR3 has 16 amino acids. V was shortened by 0 bases and J by 2 bases, with 11 bases between the two germline ends. CDR1 and CDR2 from the germline V gene are KGHSH and LQKENI. CDR3 sequence reads: CASSPPGSAAYNEQFF. The CDR3, as DNA: TGTGCCAGCTCACCACCGGGGTCTGCAGCCTACAATGAGCAGTTCTTC.

This clonotype was recorded a few times. The chain combines TRBV9 with TRBJ2-7; D possibly corresponds to TRBD1 (5 bases). Germline CDR1 is SGDLS and CDR2 is YYNGEE. Trimming stripped 9 bases from V and 1 base from J, with 17 bases between. CDR3 length: 14 amino acids. In DNA, the CDR3 is TGTGCCAACTTGACAGACCCAGGATCCTACGAGCAGTACTTC. Translated: CANLTDPGSYEQYF.

This clonotype was counted a few times. The chain combines TRBV11-1 with TRBJ1-1; D may be TRBD1 (5 bases). This CDR3 contains 15 residues. Trimming took 5 bases from V and 1 from J, leaving 14 bases between them. Germline V gives CDR1 SGHAT, CDR2 FQDESV (reference sequence). CDR3 sequence: CASSPSEGWNTEAFF. CDR3 DNA sequence: TGTGCCAGCAGCCCCTCCGAGGGGTGGAACACTGAAGCTTTCTTT.

The gene calls are TRBV6-5 and TRBJ1-5; TRBD1 matches 9 bases. The CDR3 sequence is 19 residues long. Germline loops: CDR1 MNHEY, CDR2 SVGAGI. V was pared by 6 bases and J by 3 bases, with 18 bases of the junction left unmatched. In DNA form, the CDR3 reads TGTGCCAGCAGACCCACCGGACAGGGGATGGGGGGGGCCAATCAGCCCCAGCATTTT. Translation: CASRPTGQGMGGANQPQHF.

This clonotype has just a few counts. This chain connects TRBV9 to TRBJ2-7; tentative D call: TRBD1 (5 bases). V lost 0 bases, J lost 0 bases, and 10 bases lay in between. This CDR3 has 15 amino acids. Germline V gives CDR1 SGDLS, CDR2 YYNGEE. The CDR3 loop reads CASSVVADNSYEQYF. In DNA, the CDR3 is TGTGCCAGCAGCGTAGTGGCGGACAACTCCTACGAGCAGTACTTC.

This clonotype was counted many times. This chain connects TRBV5-1 to TRBJ2-7, with TRBD1 matching 7 bases. Germline values: CDR1 SGHRS, CDR2 YFSETQ. V gave up 4 bases and J gave up 2 bases; unmatched junction bases: 0. The CDR3 loop spans 12 amino acids. The CDR3 region has the DNA TGCGCCAGCAGCGGGACAGCCTACGAGCAGTACTTC. This encodes CASSGTAYEQYF.

This clonotype was observed a few times. The rearrangement links TRBV7-2 to TRBJ1-2; 7 bases map to TRBD1. CDR1 and CDR2 (germline): SGHTA, FQGNSA. The CDR3 covers 16 residues. The junction had 10 bases not matched to a gene; V was cut back by 1 base and J by 5 bases. CDR3 in amino acids: CASSLVSGGADYGYTF. DNA of the CDR3: TGTGCCAGCAGCTTAGTTTCAGGGGGAGCGGATTATGGCTACACCTTC.

The chain recombines TRBV7-3 with TRBJ1-1; TRBD1 matches at 7 bases. V lost 3 bases to trimming and J lost 5 bases; unmatched junction nucleotides: 12. Germline loops: CDR1 SGHTA, CDR2 FQGTGA. This CDR3 region has 16 residues. The CDR3 nucleotides are TGTGCCAGCAGCTTGGGCGGGGAGGGGGCACGGACTGAAGCTTTCTTT. The encoded protein is CASSLGGEGARTEAFF.

The table lists this clonotype with a few counts. The chain is built from TRBV25-1 and TRBJ2-3; D may be TRBD1 (5 bases). V dropped 4 bases and J dropped 0 bases, with 17 bases sitting between them. Germline-derived CDR1 and CDR2 are MGHDK and SYGVNS. The CDR3 extends over 17 amino acids. The CDR3 region has the DNA TGTGCCAGCAGTGCGCCCCTGACAGAGCGTAGCACAGATACGCAGTATTTT. This gives the protein CASSAPLTERSTDTQYF.

The genes are TRBV18 and TRBJ2-3; D possibly corresponds to TRBD1 (6 bases). This CDR3 has 16 amino acids. The V gene lost 1 base and the J gene lost 0 bases, with 11 bases spanning the gap. Per germline, CDR1 KGHSH and CDR2 LQKENI. The CDR3 loop is CASSPRSGASTDTQYF. In nucleotides, the CDR3 is TGTGCCAGCTCACCACGCTCAGGGGCTAGCACAGATACGCAGTATTTT.